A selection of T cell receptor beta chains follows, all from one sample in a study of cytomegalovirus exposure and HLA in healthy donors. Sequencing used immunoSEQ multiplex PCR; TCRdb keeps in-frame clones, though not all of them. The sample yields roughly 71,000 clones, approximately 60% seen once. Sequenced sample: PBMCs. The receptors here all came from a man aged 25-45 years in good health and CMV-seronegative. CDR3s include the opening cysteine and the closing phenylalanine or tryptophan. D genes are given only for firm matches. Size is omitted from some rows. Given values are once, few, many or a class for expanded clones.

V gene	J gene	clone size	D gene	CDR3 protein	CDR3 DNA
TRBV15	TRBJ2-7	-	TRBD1	CATSNTGGEQYF	TGTGCCACCAGCAATACAGGGGGGGAGCAGTACTTC
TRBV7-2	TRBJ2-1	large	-	CASSLVFRGAVDNEQFF	TGTGCCAGCAGCTTAGTTTTTCGGGGGGCGGTAGATAATGAGCAGTTCTTC
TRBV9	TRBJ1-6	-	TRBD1	CASSVGQGDNSPLHF	TGTGCCAGCAGCGTAGGACAGGGGGATAATTCACCCCTCCACTTT
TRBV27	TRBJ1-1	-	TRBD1	CASSSLDRGETEAFF	TGTGCCAGCAGTTCTCTGGACAGGGGAGAAACTGAAGCTTTCTTT
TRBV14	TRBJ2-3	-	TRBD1	CASSQRTGGLDTQYF	TGTGCCAGCAGCCAACGGACAGGGGGCTTAGATACGCAGTATTTT
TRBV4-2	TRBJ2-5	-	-	CASSQGAETQYF	TGTGCCAGCAGCCAAGGGGCCGAAACCCAGTACTTC
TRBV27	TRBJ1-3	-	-	CASSYRAAGNTIYF	TGTGCCAGCAGTTACAGGGCGGCTGGAAACACCATATATTTT
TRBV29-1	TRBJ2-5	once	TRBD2	CSARTSRETQYF	TGCAGCGCCCGGACTAGTCGGGAGACCCAGTACTTC
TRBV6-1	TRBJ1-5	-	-	CASSELQPQHF	TGTGCCAGCAGTGAACTTCAGCCCCAGCATTTT
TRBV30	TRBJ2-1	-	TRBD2	CAWAAGTSYNEQFF	TGTGCCTGGGCAGCGGGGACTTCCTACAATGAGCAGTTCTTC
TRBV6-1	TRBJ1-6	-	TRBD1	CASSETDRGPYSPLHF	TGTGCCAGCAGCGAAACAGACAGGGGACCTTATTCACCCCTCCACTTT
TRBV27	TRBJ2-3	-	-	CASSSVGDTQYF	TGTGCCAGCAGTTCTGTCGGGGATACGCAGTATTTT
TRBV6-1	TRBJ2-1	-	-	CASRTTVGSYNEQFF	TGTGCCAGCAGGACTACAGTAGGATCCTACAATGAGCAGTTCTTC
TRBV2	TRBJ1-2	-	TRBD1	CASGWTGDLGGYTF	TGTGCCAGCGGATGGACAGGGGATTTGGGTGGCTACACCTTC
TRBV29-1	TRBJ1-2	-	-	CSVDQGRDYGYTF	TGCAGCGTTGACCAGGGGAGGGACTATGGCTACACCTTC
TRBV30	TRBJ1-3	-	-	CAWSSLSGNTIYF	TGTGCCTGGAGTTCACTCTCTGGAAACACCATATATTTT
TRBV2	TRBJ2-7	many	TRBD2	CASGGVFSYEQYF	TGTGCCAGCGGGGGGGTTTTTTCCTACGAGCAGTACTTC
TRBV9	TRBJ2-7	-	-	CANQGTNYEQYF	TGTGCCAACCAGGGGACCAACTACGAGCAGTACTTC
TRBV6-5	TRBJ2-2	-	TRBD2	CASSPSGDTGELFF	TGTGCCAGCAGTCCGAGCGGGGACACCGGGGAGCTGTTTTTT
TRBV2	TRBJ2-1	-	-	CARGSAGGNEQFF	TGTGCCAGGGGGAGCGCGGGCGGGAATGAGCAGTTCTTC
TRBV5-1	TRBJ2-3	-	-	CASSLTVTDTQYF	TGCGCCAGCAGCTTGACAGTCACAGATACGCAGTATTTT
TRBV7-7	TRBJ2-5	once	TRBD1	CASSLKGRDSQETQYF	TGTGCCAGCAGCCTAAAAGGAAGGGACAGCCAAGAGACCCAGTACTTC
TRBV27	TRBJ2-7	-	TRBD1	CASSPGQGGYEQYF	TGTGCCAGCAGTCCCGGACAGGGGGGCTACGAGCAGTACTTC
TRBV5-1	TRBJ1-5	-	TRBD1	CASSLAQGDQPQHF	TGCGCCAGCAGCTTGGCACAGGGGGATCAGCCCCAGCATTTT
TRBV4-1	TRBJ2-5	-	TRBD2	CASSQDRTSGETQYF	TGCGCCAGCAGCCAAGATCGGACTAGCGGGGAGACCCAGTACTTC
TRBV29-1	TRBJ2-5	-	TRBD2	CSLSSGGGETQYF	TGCAGCTTATCTAGCGGGGGCGGCGAGACCCAGTACTTC
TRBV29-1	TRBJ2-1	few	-	CSVVPEGARYEQFF	TGCAGCGTTGTCCCGGAGGGAGCCCGGTATGAGCAGTTCTTC
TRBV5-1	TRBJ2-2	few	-	CASSFSSNTGELFF	TGCGCCAGCAGCTTTTCGTCTAACACCGGGGAGCTGTTTTTT
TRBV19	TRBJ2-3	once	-	CASSRIVEGDTQYF	TGTGCCAGTAGCAGGATCGTCGAGGGAGATACGCAGTATTTT
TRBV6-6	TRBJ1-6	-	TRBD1	CASMGQGDSPLHF	TGTGCCAGCATGGGACAGGGGGATTCACCCCTCCACTTT
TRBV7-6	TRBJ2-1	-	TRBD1	CASSFGQGNEQFF	TGTGCCAGCAGCTTTGGACAGGGCAATGAGCAGTTCTTC